Detailed here is one T cell receptor beta chain. Its antigen is unidentified. The library came from three nested PCR rounds adapted from ARM-PCR protocols. TCRdb re-called the multiplex PCR reads through MiXCR, storing one row per CDR3 protein. The sample has 85,000 to 100,000 distinct CDR3 sequences; less than 75% are singletons. This sample was taken from a study of tumor and adjacent non-tumor tissue in lung cancer. Study results and limitations: Compared with tumor, normal lung showed significantly lower TCR diversity. Tumor TCR diversity, when higher, was linked to shorter survival. Top 100 clones took a larger repertoire share in normal lung.

RNA was extracted from bulk tissue without any cell sorting. CDR3 length equals 15 residues. The germline CDR1 and CDR2 sequences are SQVTM and ANQGSEA. The chain uses TRBV29-1 and TRBJ2-7, with D perhaps matching TRBD2 (7 bases). This TCR was sampled from a man in his 60s with non-small cell lung cancer. Material for sequencing was lung tumor tissue. CDR3 coding DNA: TGCAACCCCCAAGGGGGACTAACGGGAGTCTACGAGCAGTACTTC. It translates to CNPQGGLTGVYEQYF.